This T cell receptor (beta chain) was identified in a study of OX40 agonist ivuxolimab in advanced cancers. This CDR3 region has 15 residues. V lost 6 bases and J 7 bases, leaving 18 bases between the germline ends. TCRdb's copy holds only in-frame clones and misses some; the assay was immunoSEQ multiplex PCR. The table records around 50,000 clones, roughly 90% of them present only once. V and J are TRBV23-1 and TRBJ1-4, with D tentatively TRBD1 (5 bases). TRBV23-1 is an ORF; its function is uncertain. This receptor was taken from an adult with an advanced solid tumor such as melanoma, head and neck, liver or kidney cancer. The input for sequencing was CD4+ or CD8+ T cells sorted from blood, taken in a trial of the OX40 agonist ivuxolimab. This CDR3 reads CASRAEGPLAEKLFF. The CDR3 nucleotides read TGCGCCAGCAGGGCGGAGGGGCCCCTGGCTGAAAAACTGTTTTTT.